Below, one T cell receptor beta chain is given with its context. Noted time point: before trial treatment. The sample is drawn from a study of low-dose radiotherapy and immunotherapy resistance in tumors. Alpha- and beta-chain coverage of first-strand cDNA came from TRAV- and TRBV-specific primers. Over about 19 PCR cycles, TCRs were amplified from a constant-region primer and V-primer adapter. TCRdb re-called the reads through MiXCR, storing one row per CDR3 protein. The table includes 64,000 or so distinct CDR3 sequences, 26% detected once. The receptor was isolated from a male donor with rectosigmoid adenocarcinoma. Sequences were derived from PBMCs, sampled before treatment.

CDR3 coding DNA: TGCGCCAGCAGCTTGGCGGGTTATAGCAATCAGCCCCAGCATTTT. This gives the protein CASSLAGYSNQPQHF. The rearrangement joins TRBV5-1 to TRBJ1-5, with unresolved D. Trimming took 0 bases from V and 0 from J, leaving 7 bases between them. The CDR3 runs to 15 residues. From germline, CDR1 is SGHRS and CDR2 YFSETQ.